This T cell receptor (beta chain) came from a study of T cell responses to AZD1222 COVID-19 vaccine. Findings and caveats of the study: Nearly half of the spike-specific TCRs reportedly recognize variant regions that carry no mutations. With two AZD1222 doses given, Spike-specific TCR breadth and depth both rose. Across spike, vaccine-associated CD4 TCRs were found, dominant at 160-218 and 743-854. Clonal diversity may have been underestimated in mostly white British donors.

The table came from immunoSEQ multiplex PCR; TCRdb's copy has only in-frame clones and leaves some out. The data contain about 120,000 clones, roughly 90% of them singletons. This clone was detected once. Its antigen remains unidentified. This CDR3 region has 15 residues. The specimen comprised peripheral blood, sampled 28 days after the second dose of the MenACWY control vaccine. This rearrangement joins TRBV21-1 to TRBJ1-1; the table assigns TRBD1, which was not confirmed against the DNA. TRBV21-1 has pseudogene status. This clonotype was sampled from an adult who received the MenACWY meningococcal vaccine as a control. The CDR3 loop reads CASSRNRGMNTEAFF. CDR3 coding DNA: TGTGCCAGCAGCAGGAACAGGGGCATGAACACTGAAGCTTTCTTT.